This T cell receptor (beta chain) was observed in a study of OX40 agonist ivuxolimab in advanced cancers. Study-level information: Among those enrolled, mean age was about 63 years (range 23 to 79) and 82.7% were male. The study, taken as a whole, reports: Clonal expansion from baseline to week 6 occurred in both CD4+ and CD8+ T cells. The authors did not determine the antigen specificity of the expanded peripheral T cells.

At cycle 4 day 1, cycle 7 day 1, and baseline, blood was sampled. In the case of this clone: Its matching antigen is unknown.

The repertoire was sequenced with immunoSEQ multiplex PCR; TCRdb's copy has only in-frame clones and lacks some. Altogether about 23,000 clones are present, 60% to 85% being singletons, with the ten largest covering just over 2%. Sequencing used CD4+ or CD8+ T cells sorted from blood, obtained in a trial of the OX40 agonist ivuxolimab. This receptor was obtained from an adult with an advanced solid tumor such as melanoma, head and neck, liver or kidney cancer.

The chain's CDR3 is CASSFGQAAYNEQFF. The CDR3 DNA is TGCGCCAGCAGCTTCGGACAGGCAGCCTACAATGAGCAGTTCTTC. The chain recombines TRBV5-1 with TRBJ2-1; 7 bases line up with TRBD1. V shed 2 bases, J shed 2 bases, and the junction held 4 bases outside the gene matches. Germline CDR1 is SGHRS and CDR2 is YFSETQ. The CDR3 consists of 15 residues.